This T cell receptor beta chain appears in the sequencing data of a study of cytomegalovirus exposure and HLA in healthy donors. Study in general: A prior analysis found some 110 million unique TCR beta sequences from around 200 million T cells.

The ends were cut back, 6 bases at V and 1 base at J, with 13 bases in the middle. CDR1 is SGHRS and CDR2 is YFSETQ in the germline V gene. The CDR3 is 14 residues long. PCR amplification relied on 60 Vbeta primers (plus 13 Jbeta primers). Per the authors' pipeline: Counted up in a later analysis, unique TCR beta chains came to about 83 million, with around 9.9 million shared. The repertoire was sequenced with immunoSEQ multiplex PCR; TCRdb's copy has only in-frame clones and lacks some. That table furnishes V, J and clone size, whereas the DNA furnished D and trimming. The data contain about 240,000 clones, around 84% of them singletons.

V and J are TRBV5-1 and TRBJ1-1; D not certain. Sequencing was carried out using PBMCs. The sequence derives from a girl under 10 years old in good health and CMV-seronegative. DNA of the CDR3: TGCGCCAGCACCCCGGGTGCGGAGAACACTGAAGCTTTCTTT. This encodes CASTPGAENTEAFF.